This passage covers 29 T cell receptor beta chains from one sample sequenced in a study of blood T cell repertoires in COVID-19. Data came from immunoSEQ multiplex PCR; TCRdb stores just in-frame clones and leaves some out. The sample shows approximately 200,000 clones, less than 85% of them seen only once. The sequencing input was peripheral blood. These TCRs come from a woman aged 50 to 60 with acute or convalescent COVID-19.

This rearrangement joins TRBV9 to TRBJ1-5; no clear D gene. The V end was cut by 0 bases, the J end by 6 bases, with 7 bases between. Per germline, CDR1 SGDLS and CDR2 YYNGEE. This CDR3 contains 13 residues. CDR3 nucleotides: TGTGCCAGCAGCGTAGGCGGCCTTCAGCCCCAGCATTTT. Amino acid sequence: CASSVGGLQPQHF.

This clone is categorized as large. CDR3 protein: CASSIDRQTDTQYF. The CDR3 DNA is TGTGCCAGTAGTATAGATAGACAGACAGATACGCAGTATTTT. The chain is built from TRBV19 and TRBJ2-3; D may be TRBD1 (5 bases). V was pared by 0 bases and J by 3 bases, with 7 bases between. This CDR3 spans 14 amino acids. The germline CDR1 and CDR2 sequences are LNHDA and SQIVND (reference sequence).

The chain couples TRBV28 to TRBJ2-5; 7 bases match TRBD1. The V gene end was trimmed by 11 bases and the J gene end by 1 base; junction bases not matched to a gene: 16. CDR3 length: 16 residues. Germline CDR1 MDHEN, CDR2 SYDVKM. CDR3 residues: CAGSGQLGAGQETQYF. CDR3 nucleotide sequence: TGTGCCGGGTCGGGACAGCTTGGCGCGGGCCAAGAGACCCAGTACTTC.

This clone was recorded a few times. The chain carries TRBV4-3 and TRBJ2-7; perhaps TRBD2 as D (5 bases). CDR1 is LGHNA, CDR2 YSLEER, per germline. The CDR3 totals 14 residues. V dropped 3 bases and J dropped 3 bases, with 12 bases sitting between them. The CDR3 DNA reads as TGCGCCAGCAGCCAGGGGAGATTGAGCTACGAGCAGTACTTC. This translates into CASSQGRLSYEQYF.

V gene TRBV28 combines with J gene TRBJ1-2; 7 nucleotides align to TRBD1. This CDR3 has 12 residues. V dropped 10 bases and J dropped 3; count of bases not matched to a gene: 5. CDR1 is MDHEN and CDR2 is SYDVKM in the germline V gene. The CDR3 DNA follows: TGTGCCACCCCGGGGACAGACTATGGCTACACCTTC. This gives the protein CATPGTDYGYTF.

V is TRBV29-1 and J is TRBJ1-1; D might be TRBD1 (5 bases). CDR3 length: 12 residues. The germline V gene has CDR1 SQVTM and CDR2 ANQGSEA. Trimming removed 6 bases from V and 5 bases from J, with 13 bases in between. This CDR3 is CSVRQAGTEAFF. The CDR3 DNA sequence: TGCAGCGTCCGGCAGGCAGGGACTGAAGCTTTCTTT.

The chain joins TRBV2 to TRBJ2-7; D is unresolved. V lost 8 bases, J lost 1 base, and 15 bases lay in between. Per the germline V gene, CDR1 is SNHLY and CDR2 is FYNNEI. The CDR3 runs to 14 residues. CDR3 coding DNA: TGTGCCAGCCGAATTACTGAAAGTTCCTACGAGCAGTACTTC. It yields the protein CASRITESSYEQYF.

This sequence joins TRBV7-8 and TRBJ2-2, with D possibly matching TRBD2 (7 bases). The CDR3 covers 22 residues. Trimming left V 0 bases short and J 2 bases short, with 28 bases between. Germline CDR1 is SGHVS and CDR2 is FQNEAQ. In DNA, the CDR3 is TGTGCCAGCAGCTTAGCGTTCCCCGGGACAACGAGACTAGCTCGAAACACCGGGGAGCTGTTTTTT. Translating it yields CASSLAFPGTTRLARNTGELFF.

V is TRBV3-1 (or the pseudogene TRBV3-2) and J is TRBJ2-1, with D tentatively TRBD2 (5 bases). Germline assignment: CDR1 LGHDT and CDR2 YNNKEL (reference sequence). The CDR3 runs 17 residues. V was cut by 5 bases and J by 0 bases, with 17 bases left in between. This chain's CDR3 is CASSFLRGYSSYNEQFF. CDR3 sequence (DNA): TGTGCCAGCAGCTTTTTAAGAGGGTACTCCTCCTACAATGAGCAGTTCTTC.

This chain connects TRBV11-2 to TRBJ2-1; D call uncertain. This CDR3 has 18 residues. V was clipped by 1 base and J by 2 bases, with 18 bases between them. CDR1 is SGHAT and CDR2 is FQNNGV in the germline V gene. This chain's CDR3 is CASSLVGSGNTAYNEQFF. The CDR3 DNA reads as TGTGCCAGCAGCTTAGTAGGATCAGGTAATACGGCCTACAATGAGCAGTTCTTC. The full variable domain, rest sourced from reference TRBV11-2 and TRBJ2-1, is EAGVAQSPRYKIIEKRQSVAFWCNPISGHATLYWYQQILGQGPKLLIQFQNNGVVDDSQLPKDRFSAERLKGVDSTLKIQPAKLEDSAVYLCASSLVGSGNTAYNEQFFGPGTRLTVL.

The chain has TRBV11-2 and TRBJ2-3; 8 bases are shared with TRBD2. The V gene's germline CDR1 is SGHAT and CDR2 FQNNGV. V lost 3 bases and J lost 4; bases outside the gene matches: 3. The CDR3 has 14 amino acids. The CDR3 DNA is TGTGCCAGCAGCTTTAGCGGGGAGGCAGATACGCAGTATTTT. Amino acid sequence: CASSFSGEADTQYF. The whole variable domain, remainder taken from reference TRBV11-2 and TRBJ2-3, is EAGVAQSPRYKIIEKRQSVAFWCNPISGHATLYWYQQILGQGPKLLIQFQNNGVVDDSQLPKDRFSAERLKGVDSTLKIQPAKLEDSAVYLCASSFSGEADTQYFGPGTRLTVL.

This clone was counted a few times. V and J are TRBV6-5 and TRBJ2-7; the match to TRBD2 covers 11 bases. The CDR3 spans 16 residues. Per the germline V gene, CDR1 is MNHEY and CDR2 is SVGAGI. J was trimmed by 5 bases and V by 4 bases; bases with no gene match: 10. The DNA for the CDR3 is TGTGCCAGCAGTTGGTACTCTACTAGCGGGAGTAACGAGCAGTACTTC. Translated, it gives CASSWYSTSGSNEQYF.

V and J are TRBV7-2 and TRBJ1-2, with TRBD1 as a possible D gene (6 bases). V lost 7 bases, J lost 4 bases, and 10 bases lay in between. This CDR3 contains 12 residues. Germline V lookup: CDR1 SGHTA, CDR2 FQGNSA. DNA of the CDR3: TGTGCCAGCACGACAGGACCCTATGGCTACACCTTC. Protein sequence: CASTTGPYGYTF.

The gene calls are TRBV19 and TRBJ1-1; 11 bases are a match to TRBD1. The V segment lost 5 bases and the J segment 0 bases; nucleotides outside the gene matches: 5. The CDR3 length is 16 residues. Germline V gene lookup returns CDR1 LNHDA and CDR2 SQIVND (reference sequence). The CDR3 region has the DNA TGTGCCAGTAGTTCGGACAGGGGGCTGGTGAACACTGAAGCTTTCTTT. It translates to CASSSDRGLVNTEAFF.

The table lists this clone with a few counts. The gene calls are TRBV3-1 (or the pseudogene TRBV3-2) and TRBJ1-6; D gene ambiguous. The CDR3 spans 11 residues. V lost 1 base, J lost 14 bases, and 6 bases lay in between. Germline V CDR1 and CDR2: LGHDT, YNNKEL (reference sequence). CDR3: CASSQATTLHF. As DNA, the CDR3 is TGTGCCAGCAGCCAAGCGACAACCCTCCACTTT.

This chain joins TRBV7-2 and TRBJ1-3; D is unresolved. V lost 3 bases, J lost 0 bases, and 9 bases lay in between. Germline loops: CDR1 SGHTA, CDR2 FQGNSA. The CDR3 loop spans 15 amino acids. CDR3 sequence reads: CASSLEYYSGNTIYF. The CDR3 region has the DNA TGTGCCAGCAGCTTGGAATACTACTCTGGAAACACCATATATTTT. The variable domain in full, with the rest retrieved from reference TRBV7-2 and TRBJ1-3, is GAGVSQSPSNKVTEKGKDVELRCDPISGHTALYWYRQSLGQGLEFLIYFQGNSAPDKSGLPSDRFSAERTGGSVSTLTIQRTQQEDSAVYLCASSLEYYSGNTIYFGEGSWLTVV.

The V call is TRBV9, the J call TRBJ2-7; maybe TRBD1 (6 bases). Between the trimmed V and J ends, which lost 3 bases and 4 bases, there was a span of 14 bases. Germline V lookup: CDR1 SGDLS, CDR2 YYNGEE. The CDR3 covers 14 residues. The CDR3 here is CASSARLGAYEQYF. The CDR3 nucleotides are TGTGCCAGCAGCGCCCGCTTGGGGGCTTACGAGCAGTACTTC.

This clone appeared once. The V gene is TRBV6-1, the J gene TRBJ1-2; weak D call: TRBD1 (5 bases). Germline CDR1 MNHNS, CDR2 SASEGT. V was cut by 8 bases and J by 6 bases, with 19 bases left in between. This CDR3 has 14 amino acids. Written as DNA, the CDR3 is TGTGCCAGCCTGGGCGTGAGGGGAGGGAATGGCTACACCTTC. It codes for CASLGVRGGNGYTF.

The DNA for the CDR3 is TGTGCCAGCAGTTACTCCGGACTAATAAAAAATGAGCAGTTCTTC. Translation: CASSYSGLIKNEQFF. The chain couples TRBV6-5 to TRBJ2-1; tentatively, D is TRBD2 (6 bases). The CDR3 has 15 amino acids. The germline gives CDR1 MNHEY, CDR2 SVGAGI. Trimming took off 0 bases at V and 7 bases at J, with 13 bases between the two ends.

This clone was detected once. This chain joins TRBV7-8 and TRBJ2-3, with D perhaps TRBD2 (6 bases). The germline CDR1 and CDR2 sequences are SGHVS and FQNEAQ. V was pared by 0 bases and J by 2 bases, with 9 bases between. This CDR3 contains 15 residues. In DNA, the CDR3 is TGTGCCAGCAGCTTAGCTGCGCGGGACACAGATACGCAGTATTTT. Its translation is CASSLAARDTDTQYF. The variable domain in full, completed from reference TRBV7-8 and TRBJ2-3, reads GAGVSQSPRYKVAKRGQDVALRCDPISGHVSLFWYQQALGQGPEFLTYFQNEAQLDKSGLPSDRFFAERPEGSVSTLKIQRTQQEDSAVYLCASSLAARDTDTQYFGPGTRLTVL.

The genes are TRBV7-2 and TRBJ2-7; D possibly corresponds to TRBD1 (5 bases). Trimming cost V 5 bases and J 5 bases, with 13 bases left between them. This CDR3 region has 13 residues. The V gene's germline CDR1 is SGHTA and CDR2 FQGNSA. CDR3 nucleotides: TGTGCCAGCAGCCCTAGGGGTATTAACGAGCAGTACTTC. It yields the protein CASSPRGINEQYF.

This sequence joins TRBV27 and TRBJ1-5, with 8 positions matching TRBD1. The CDR3 has 15 amino acids. Per the germline V gene, CDR1 is MNHEY and CDR2 is SMNVEV (reference sequence). V was pared by 5 bases and J by 4 bases, with 7 bases of the junction left unmatched. The CDR3 nucleotides read TGTGCCAGCAGTCTCGACAGGGGTGGAAATCAGCCCCAGCATTTT. Amino acids: CASSLDRGGNQPQHF.

The V gene is TRBV7-6, the J gene TRBJ2-7; TRBD1 might be the D (6 bases). This CDR3 contains 15 residues. Germline CDR1 SGHVS, CDR2 FNYEAQ. V was cut by 3 bases and J by 1 base, with 13 bases left in between. DNA of the CDR3: TGTGCCAGCAGCTTGGGACAAGCCCCGTCCTACGAGCAGTACTTC. It codes for CASSLGQAPSYEQYF.

This clone has only a few counts. The CDR3 protein is CASRHPGMAGDLRNGYTF. CDR3 coding DNA: TGTGCCAGCAGACACCCGGGGATGGCAGGGGATTTAAGAAATGGCTACACCTTC. This chain connects TRBV5-6 to TRBJ1-2; possible D gene TRBD1, 6 bases. V shed 5 bases and J shed 6 bases, with 29 bases lying between them. CDR1 and CDR2 (germline): SGHDT, YYEEEE. The CDR3 loop spans 18 amino acids.

This chain joins TRBV6-5 and TRBJ1-6; possible D gene TRBD1, 5 bases. Germline loops: CDR1 MNHEY, CDR2 SVGAGI. There are 14 residues in the CDR3. Trimming shortened V by 6 bases and J by 8 bases, and 14 bases separated the two germline ends. CDR3 amino acids: CASSLDSYYSPLHF. The CDR3 region has the DNA TGTGCCAGCAGCCTCGACAGTTATTATTCACCCCTCCACTTT.

The chain joins TRBV20-1 to TRBJ2-7, with D hard to call. CDR1 DFQATT and CDR2 SNEGSKA come from the germline V gene (reference sequence). V lost 7 bases and J 4 bases, leaving 8 bases between the germline ends. CDR3 length: 10 residues. The CDR3, as DNA: TGCAGTGGCGGAGTTTACGAGCAGTACTTC. Encoded protein: CSGGVYEQYF.

A single count supports this clone. This chain joins TRBV3-1 (or the pseudogene TRBV3-2) and TRBJ1-1; D unresolved. Per the germline V gene, CDR1 is LGHDT and CDR2 is YNNKEL (reference sequence). The CDR3 consists of 15 residues. V dropped 1 base and J dropped 2 bases, with 11 bases sitting between them. The CDR3 DNA sequence: TGTGCCAGCAGCCAAGGGAGGCGTCCAAACACTGAAGCTTTCTTT. Protein: CASSQGRRPNTEAFF.

The chain recombines TRBV2 with TRBJ1-6, with TRBD1 matching 8 bases. The V gene end was trimmed by 7 bases and the J gene end by 10 bases; junction bases not matched to a gene: 6. This CDR3 contains 13 residues. Germline-derived CDR1 and CDR2 are SNHLY and FYNNEI. CDR3 in DNA: TGTGCCAGCACTGGGACAGGATACTCACCCCTCCACTTT. It yields the protein CASTGTGYSPLHF.

This clone was recorded once. The chain links TRBV15 to TRBJ2-3, with 8 positions matching TRBD2. This CDR3 is built from 16 residues. Looked up from germline, CDR1 is LNHNV and CDR2 is YYDKDF (reference sequence). V lost 0 bases, J lost 5 bases, and 7 bases stayed unmatched. CDR3 bases: TGTGCCACCAGCAGAGATTACAGCGGGAGTGGAGATACGCAGTATTTT. Translating it yields CATSRDYSGSGDTQYF.